These 20 T cell receptor beta chains share one sample of origin, sequenced in a study of blood T cell repertoires in COVID-19. Clones were read by immunoSEQ multiplex PCR, and TCRdb kept only the in-frame ones, dropping some. The sample includes 200,000 to 250,000 clones, over 80% of them seen just once. The sequenced sample consisted of peripheral blood. The receptors here all came from a young man with COVID-19, enrolled during active disease.

In its sample, this clone was seen once. The chain couples TRBV19 to TRBJ1-6, with D tentatively TRBD1 (6 bases). Germline V gives CDR1 LNHDA, CDR2 SQIVND (reference sequence). This CDR3 contains 15 residues. V was trimmed by 1 base and J by 7 bases, leaving 11 bases between them. Here the CDR3 reads CASSIGHRANSPLHF. The CDR3, as DNA: TGTGCCAGTAGTATAGGGCACAGGGCCAATTCACCCCTCCACTTT.

The chain joins TRBV7-3 to TRBJ2-2; the match to TRBD1 covers 7 bases. V shed 10 bases and J 1 base; nucleotides not matched to a gene: 6. The CDR3 length is 14 residues. Germline values: CDR1 SGHTA, CDR2 FQGTGA. For the CDR3, the DNA is TGTGCCACCGCAAGGGACAGGAACACCGGGGAGCTGTTTTTT. This codes for CATARDRNTGELFF.

The V gene is TRBV7-3, the J gene TRBJ1-5; D might be TRBD1 (5 bases). The CDR3 spans 13 residues. In germline, CDR1 is SGHTA, CDR2 FQGTGA. V lost 5 bases, J lost 5 bases, and 10 bases lay in between. The CDR3 loop reads CASSQGPDQPQHF. CDR3 coding DNA: TGTGCCAGCAGCCAGGGCCCGGATCAGCCCCAGCATTTT.

The chain is built from TRBV25-1 and TRBJ2-1, with a tentative D call TRBD2 (6 bases). Trimming left V 1 base short and J 9 bases short, with 7 bases between. Germline-derived CDR1 and CDR2 are MGHDK and SYGVNS. The CDR3 totals 12 residues. This chain's CDR3 is CASSEWGGEQFF. CDR3 in DNA: TGTGCCAGCAGTGAATGGGGAGGTGAGCAGTTCTTC.

The chain couples TRBV19 to TRBJ2-7; 7 nucleotides line up with TRBD2. Germline assignment: CDR1 LNHDA and CDR2 SQIVND (reference sequence). Trimming at V came to 10 bases and at J to 2 bases, leaving 8 bases not matched to a gene. The CDR3 is 13 amino acids. CDR3 in DNA: TGTGCCACTTTTCGGGAGGTTACCTACGAGCAGTACTTC. Its protein product is CATFREVTYEQYF.

DNA of the CDR3: TGTGCCAGCAGCTTAAGGGACAGCTATGGCTACACCTTC. The encoded protein is CASSLRDSYGYTF. V and J are TRBV7-3 and TRBJ1-2; 7 nucleotides line up with TRBD1. This CDR3 has 13 amino acids. V gave up 1 base and J gave up 4 bases; unmatched junction bases: 0. Per the germline V gene, CDR1 is SGHTA and CDR2 is FQGTGA.

This chain joins TRBV7-2 and TRBJ2-1, with 8 bases aligning to TRBD2. V lost 4 bases to trimming and J lost 6 bases; unmatched junction nucleotides: 8. CDR1 is SGHTA and CDR2 is FQGNSA in the germline V gene. The CDR3 contains 15 residues. CDR3 in amino acids: CASSSGGLESNEQFF. The CDR3 DNA is TGTGCCAGCAGCTCTGGGGGACTAGAGAGCAATGAGCAGTTCTTC.

The chain combines TRBV3-1 (or the pseudogene TRBV3-2) with TRBJ1-5; 10 bases are a match to TRBD1. V trimming: 5 bases; J trimming: 6 bases; junction bases outside the gene matches: 1. Germline V lookup: CDR1 LGHDT, CDR2 YNNKEL (reference sequence). The CDR3 has 13 residues. CDR3 coding DNA: TGTGCCAGCAGCGGGACAGGGGCTCAGCCCCAGCATTTT. Amino acid sequence: CASSGTGAQPQHF.

The V and J genes are TRBV6-5 and TRBJ1-6; perhaps TRBD1 as D (5 bases). CDR3 length: 12 residues. Deletions cut 5 bases from V and 11 bases from J, with 10 bases between. The germline V gene encodes CDR1 MNHEY and CDR2 SVGAGI. CDR3 sequence: CASSKEGPPLHF. DNA of the CDR3: TGTGCCAGCAGTAAGGAGGGACCACCCCTCCACTTT.

The chain's CDR3 is CASMRSWGLPQHF. In DNA, the CDR3 is TGTGCCAGTATGAGATCGTGGGGACTGCCCCAGCATTTT. The chain joins TRBV19 to TRBJ1-5, with D possibly matching TRBD1 (5 bases). Per the germline V gene, CDR1 is LNHDA and CDR2 is SQIVND (reference sequence). This CDR3 is built from 13 residues. V dropped 7 bases and J dropped 9 bases, with 16 bases sitting between them.

The chain carries TRBV10-3 and TRBJ1-3; possibly TRBD1 for D (5 bases). Germline CDR1 is ENHRY and CDR2 is SYGVKD. Trimming shortened V by 7 bases and J by 3 bases, and 16 bases separated the two germline ends. The CDR3 is 15 residues long. CDR3: CAIIIPGLSGNTIYF. DNA for the CDR3: TGTGCCATCATCATTCCAGGGTTGAGTGGAAACACCATATATTTT.

For this clone: Other DNA sequences in this specimen translate into the identical CDR3. V and J are TRBV18 and TRBJ1-5, with D maybe TRBD1 (6 bases). Trimming cost V 3 bases and J 5 bases, with 8 bases left between them. The CDR3 is 13 amino acids. In germline, CDR1 is KGHSH, CDR2 LQKENI. Here the CDR3 reads CASSPGQDQPQHF. The CDR3 nucleotides are TGTGCCAGCTCACCGGGACAAGATCAGCCCCAGCATTTT. The complete variable domain, with remaining parts taken from reference TRBV18 and TRBJ1-5, reads NAGVMQNPRHLVRRRGQEARLRCSPMKGHSHVYWYRQLPEEGLKFMVYLQKENIIDESGMPKERFSAEFPKEGPSILRIQQVVRGDSAAYFCASSPGQDQPQHFGDGTRLSIL.

V usage is TRBV27 and J usage is TRBJ2-2; D perhaps matches TRBD1 (5 bases). V was trimmed by 2 bases and J by 15 bases, leaving 16 bases between them. The CDR3 consists of 13 residues. Germline V gene data show CDR1 as MNHEY and CDR2 as SMNVEV (reference sequence). CDR3 DNA sequence: TGTGCCAGCAGTTTAAGGGGTTCCAGTAAGGTGTTTTTT. Translating gives CASSLRGSSKVFF.

This sequence joins TRBV19 and TRBJ2-1; unclear D gene. The germline V gene has CDR1 LNHDA and CDR2 SQIVND (reference sequence). V was trimmed by 2 bases and J by 0 bases, leaving 11 bases between them. The CDR3 is 16 amino acids. The CDR3 DNA is TGTGCCAGTAGTATAACGAGCGCAAGCTCCTACAATGAGCAGTTCTTC. Translation: CASSITSASSYNEQFF.

Turning to this clone: The sample contains more than one DNA sequence encoding this CDR3. This sequence joins TRBV9 and TRBJ1-1, with 7 bases lining up with TRBD1. Trimming removed 4 bases from V and 4 bases from J; junction bases left unmatched: 7. CDR3 length: 14 amino acids. CDR1 SGDLS and CDR2 YYNGEE come from the germline V gene. The CDR3: CASSPRQGSTEAFF. The CDR3 DNA is TGTGCCAGCAGCCCGAGACAGGGCTCCACTGAAGCTTTCTTT.

CDR3 loop: CASSLSPDRTRIELFF. Here the CDR3 DNA reads TGTGCCAGCAGTTTATCGCCCGACAGGACTCGTATAGAACTGTTTTTT. V gene TRBV27 combines with J gene TRBJ1-4, with a tentative D call TRBD1 (6 bases). Germline V gives CDR1 MNHEY, CDR2 SMNVEV (reference sequence). This CDR3 contains 16 residues. Trimming cost V 0 bases and J 12 bases, with 20 bases left between them.

The DNA of the CDR3 is TGTGCCAGCAGACGTGGGCGTATCGATGGCTACACCTTC. This gives the protein CASRRGRIDGYTF. J is TRBJ1-2 and V is TRBV12-3 or TRBV12-4; unclear D gene. This CDR3 region has 13 residues. Trimming removed 6 bases at V and 6 bases at J, with 14 bases between.

V and J are TRBV7-3 and TRBJ1-1; D gene ambiguous. Trimming pared 1 base from V and 0 bases from J, leaving 6 bases between. Germline V gene sequence: CDR1 SGHTA, CDR2 FQGTGA. This CDR3 has 14 residues. CDR3 sequence: CASSLRLLNTEAFF. The CDR3 coding sequence is TGTGCCAGCAGCTTAAGACTTTTGAACACTGAAGCTTTCTTT.

The chain combines TRBV24-1 with TRBJ2-1; perhaps TRBD1 as D (6 bases). The CDR3 sequence is 12 residues long. V gave up 5 bases and J gave up 8 bases, with 9 bases separating them. Germline V lookup: CDR1 KGHDR, CDR2 SFDVKD. The CDR3 region has the DNA TGTGCCACCAGTGCCAGGGGAGATGAGCAGTTCTTC. Translating gives CATSARGDEQFF.

The chain combines TRBV5-1 with TRBJ2-3; D might be TRBD1 (5 bases). The V and J ends lost 2 bases and 2 bases respectively, with 15 bases between them. CDR1 and CDR2 from the germline V gene are SGHRS and YFSETQ. This CDR3 has 16 residues. CDR3 in DNA: TGCGCCAGCAGCTTACCAACAGGAGCGCTCACAGATACGCAGTATTTT. This sequence encodes CASSLPTGALTDTQYF.